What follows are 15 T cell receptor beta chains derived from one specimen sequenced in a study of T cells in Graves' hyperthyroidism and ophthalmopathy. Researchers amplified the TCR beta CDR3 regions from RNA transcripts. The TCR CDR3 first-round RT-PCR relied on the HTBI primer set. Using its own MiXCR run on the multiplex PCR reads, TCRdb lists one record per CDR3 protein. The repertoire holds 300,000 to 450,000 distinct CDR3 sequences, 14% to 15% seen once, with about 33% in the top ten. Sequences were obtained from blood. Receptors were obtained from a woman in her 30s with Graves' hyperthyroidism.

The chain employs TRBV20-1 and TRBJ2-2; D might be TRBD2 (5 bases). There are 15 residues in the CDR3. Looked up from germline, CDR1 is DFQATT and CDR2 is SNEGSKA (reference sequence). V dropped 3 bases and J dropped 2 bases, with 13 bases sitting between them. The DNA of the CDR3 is TGCAGTGCTAGTCTCCTGGACTTCAACACCGGGGAGCTGTTTTTT. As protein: CSASLLDFNTGELFF.

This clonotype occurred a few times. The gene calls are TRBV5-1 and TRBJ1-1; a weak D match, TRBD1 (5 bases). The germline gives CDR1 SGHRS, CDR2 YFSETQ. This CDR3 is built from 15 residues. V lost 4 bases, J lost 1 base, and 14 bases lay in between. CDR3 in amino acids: CASSPGLRGNTEAFF. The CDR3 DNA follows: TGCGCCAGCAGCCCAGGGCTCCGGGGGAACACTGAAGCTTTCTTT. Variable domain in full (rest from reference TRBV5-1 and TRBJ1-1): KAGVTQTPRYLIKTRGQQVTLSCSPISGHRSVSWYQQTPGQGLQFLFEYFSETQRNKGNFPGRFSGRQFSNSRSEMNVSTLELGDSALYLCASSPGLRGNTEAFFGQGTRLTVV.

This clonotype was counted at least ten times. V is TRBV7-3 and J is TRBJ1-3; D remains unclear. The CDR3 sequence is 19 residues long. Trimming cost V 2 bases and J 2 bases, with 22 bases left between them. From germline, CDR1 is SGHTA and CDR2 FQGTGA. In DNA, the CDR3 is TGTGCCAGCAGCTTATACCCCGGGCCGTCTTCCTTCCCTGGAAACACCATATATTTT. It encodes CASSLYPGPSSFPGNTIYF.

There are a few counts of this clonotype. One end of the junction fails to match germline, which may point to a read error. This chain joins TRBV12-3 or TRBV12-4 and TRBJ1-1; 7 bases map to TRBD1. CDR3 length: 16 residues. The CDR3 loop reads CAGSLAWGRGDTEAFF. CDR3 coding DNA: TGTGCCGGCAGTTTAGCGTGGGGCAGGGGGGACACTGAAGCTTTCTTT.

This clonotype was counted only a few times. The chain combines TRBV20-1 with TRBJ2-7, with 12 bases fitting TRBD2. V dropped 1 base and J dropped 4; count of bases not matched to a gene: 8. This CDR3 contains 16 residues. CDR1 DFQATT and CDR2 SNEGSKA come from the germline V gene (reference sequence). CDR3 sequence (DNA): TGCAGTGCTAGAGTTCGACTAGCGGGAGTTGGATACGAGCAGTACTTC. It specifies CSARVRLAGVGYEQYF.

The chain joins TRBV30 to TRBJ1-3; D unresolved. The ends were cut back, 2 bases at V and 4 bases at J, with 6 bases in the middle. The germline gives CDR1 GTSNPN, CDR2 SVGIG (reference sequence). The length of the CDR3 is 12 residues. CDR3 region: CAWSQSGNTIYF. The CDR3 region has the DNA TGTGCCTGGAGTCAATCGGGAAACACCATATATTTT. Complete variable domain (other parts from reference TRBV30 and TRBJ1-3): SQTIHQWPATLVQPVGSPLSLECTVEGTSNPNLYWYRQAAGRGLQLLFYSVGIGQISSEVPQNLSASRPQDRQFILSSKKLLLSDSGFYLCAWSQSGNTIYFGEGSWLTVV.

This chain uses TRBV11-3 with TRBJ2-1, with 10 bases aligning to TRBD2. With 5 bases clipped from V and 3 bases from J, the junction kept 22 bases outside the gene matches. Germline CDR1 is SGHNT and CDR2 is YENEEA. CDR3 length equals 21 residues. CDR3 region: CASSGLRPLVGLAGVYNEQFF. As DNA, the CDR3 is TGTGCCAGCAGCGGACTGAGACCGCTTGTGGGGCTAGCGGGGGTCTACAATGAGCAGTTCTTC.

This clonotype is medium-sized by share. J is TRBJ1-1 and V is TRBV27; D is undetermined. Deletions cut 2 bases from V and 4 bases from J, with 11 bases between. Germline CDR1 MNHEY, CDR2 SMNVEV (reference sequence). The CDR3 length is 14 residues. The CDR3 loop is CASSLEAVPTEAFF. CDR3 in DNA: TGTGCCAGCAGTTTAGAAGCAGTCCCCACTGAAGCTTTCTTT.

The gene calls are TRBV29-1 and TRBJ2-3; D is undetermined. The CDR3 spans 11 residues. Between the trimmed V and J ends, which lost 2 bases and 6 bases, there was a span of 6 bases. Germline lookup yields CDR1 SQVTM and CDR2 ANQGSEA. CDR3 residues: CSVELVDTQYF. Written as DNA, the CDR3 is TGCAGCGTTGAACTAGTGGATACGCAGTATTTT.

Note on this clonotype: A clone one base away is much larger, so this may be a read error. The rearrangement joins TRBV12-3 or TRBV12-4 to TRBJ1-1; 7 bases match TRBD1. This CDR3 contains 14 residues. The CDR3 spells CASTLGQKNTKAFF. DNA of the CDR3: TGTGCCAGCACTCTGGGACAGAAGAACACTAAAGCTTTCTTT.

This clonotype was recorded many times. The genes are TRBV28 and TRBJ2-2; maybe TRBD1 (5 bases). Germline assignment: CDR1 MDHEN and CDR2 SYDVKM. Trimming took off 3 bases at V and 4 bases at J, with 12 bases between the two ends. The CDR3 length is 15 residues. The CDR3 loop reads CASSFLQGGTGELFF. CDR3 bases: TGTGCCAGCAGTTTTTTGCAGGGCGGCACCGGGGAGCTGTTTTTT.

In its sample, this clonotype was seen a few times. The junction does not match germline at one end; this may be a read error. CDR3 sequence reads: CAGSPRGFNQPQHF. For the CDR3, the DNA is TGTGCCGGCAGTCCCAGGGGTTTCAATCAGCCCCAGCATTTT. The chain links TRBV28 to TRBJ1-5; D perhaps matches TRBD1 (6 bases). The CDR3 loop spans 14 amino acids. Germline CDR1 MDHEN, CDR2 SYDVKM.

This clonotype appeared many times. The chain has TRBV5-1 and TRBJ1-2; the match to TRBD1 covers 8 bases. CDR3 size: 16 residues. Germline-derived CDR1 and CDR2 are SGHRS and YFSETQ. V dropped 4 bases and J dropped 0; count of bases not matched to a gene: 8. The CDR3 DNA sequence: TGCGCCAGCAGCGTGGGACAGGCGAACACTAACTATGGCTACACCTTC. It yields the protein CASSVGQANTNYGYTF.

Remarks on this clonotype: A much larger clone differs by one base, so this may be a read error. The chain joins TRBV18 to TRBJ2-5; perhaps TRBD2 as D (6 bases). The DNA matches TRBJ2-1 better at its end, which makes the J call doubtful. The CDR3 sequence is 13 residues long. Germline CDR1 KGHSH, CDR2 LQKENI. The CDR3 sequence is CASAPGAKETQFF. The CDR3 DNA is TGTGCCAGCGCGCCGGGAGCCAAAGAGACCCAGTTCTTC.

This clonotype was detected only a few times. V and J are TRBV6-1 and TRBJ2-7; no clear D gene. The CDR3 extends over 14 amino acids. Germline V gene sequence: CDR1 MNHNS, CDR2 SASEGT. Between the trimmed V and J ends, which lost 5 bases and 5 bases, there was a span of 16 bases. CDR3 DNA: TGTGCCAGCAGTCCGAATGGGCGTGACGACGAGCAGTACTTC. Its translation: CASSPNGRDDEQYF.